This T cell receptor (beta chain) emerged from a study of T cells in Graves' hyperthyroidism and ophthalmopathy. The CDR3 regions of TCR beta were amplified from RNA transcripts. Primed by the HTBI set, a first-round RT-PCR was run on the TCR CDR3. TCRdb re-called the multiplex PCR reads through MiXCR, storing one row per CDR3 protein. The sample has roughly 380,000 distinct CDR3 sequences; approximately 15% are singletons. This clonotype originated in a woman in her sixties with Graves' hyperthyroidism. The specimen was blood.

The CDR3 loop is CASSFGVYTGELFF. CDR3 coding DNA: TGTGCCAGCAGTTTCGGGGTCTACACCGGGGAGCTGTTTTTT. V gene TRBV6-1 combines with J gene TRBJ2-2; D is perhaps TRBD2 (5 bases). The germline V gene encodes CDR1 MNHNS and CDR2 SASEGT. Trimming removed 5 bases from V and 3 bases from J, with 10 bases in between. The CDR3 sequence is 14 residues long.